The next 26 T cell receptor beta chains were all read from a single sample in a study of blood T cell repertoires in COVID-19. Here immunoSEQ multiplex PCR was the method, and the copy in TCRdb shows in-frame clones only, minus some. The sample has some 58,000 clones; 65% to 90% are singletons. Sequenced input: peripheral blood. These receptors originate from a man aged 35 to 55 with acute or convalescent COVID-19.

The chain couples TRBV11-2 to TRBJ2-2; D gene ambiguous. This CDR3 region has 14 residues. V lost 1 base, J lost 3 bases, and 6 bases lay in between. The germline gives CDR1 SGHAT, CDR2 FQNNGV. In nucleotides, the CDR3 is TGTGCCAGCAGCTTAGTAGTATACACCGGGGAGCTGTTTTTT. Its protein product is CASSLVVYTGELFF.

V and J are TRBV2 and TRBJ2-6, with D maybe TRBD2 (6 bases). Germline V gene sequence: CDR1 SNHLY, CDR2 FYNNEI. The CDR3 consists of 15 residues. V gave up 6 bases and J gave up 6 bases, with 15 bases separating them. As DNA, the CDR3 is TGTGCCAGCAGCGACCAGACTAGTGAGGCCAACGTCCTGACTTTC. Translation: CASSDQTSEANVLTF.

CDR3 DNA sequence: TGTGCCAGCAGCTTAGGTGACTACACTGAAGCTTTCTTT. It yields the protein CASSLGDYTEAFF. This chain connects TRBV7-8 to TRBJ1-1; D remains unclear. Germline assignment: CDR1 SGHVS and CDR2 FQNEAQ. V gave up 1 base and J gave up 3 bases, with 6 bases separating them. The CDR3 loop spans 13 amino acids.

This clone was picked up a small number of times. The rearrangement links TRBV4-1 to TRBJ2-3; TRBD1 matches 11 bases. Germline V gives CDR1 MGHRA, CDR2 YSYEKL. V was clipped by 1 base and J by 3 bases; unmatched bases: 6. This CDR3 is built from 17 residues. For the CDR3, the DNA is TGCGCCAGCAGCCAAGGGGGACAGGGGGTTGGTACAGATACGCAGTATTTT. Its protein is CASSQGGQGVGTDTQYF.

This chain joins TRBV5-1 and TRBJ1-1; a possible D gene is TRBD1 (5 bases). The CDR3 is made up of 13 amino acids. V lost 1 base, J lost 8 bases, and 12 bases lay in between. Germline V lookup: CDR1 SGHRS, CDR2 YFSETQ. CDR3 region: CASSLLGGEEAFF. The CDR3 DNA reads TGCGCCAGCAGCTTGCTGGGGGGGGAGGAAGCTTTCTTT.

The chain employs TRBV4-1 and TRBJ1-6; maybe TRBD1 (5 bases). The CDR3 extends over 16 amino acids. Germline V gene sequence: CDR1 MGHRA, CDR2 YSYEKL. V was clipped by 0 bases and J by 5 bases, with 11 bases between them. The DNA for the CDR3 is TGCGCCAGCAGCCAAGAAGAGATCAGGGATAATTCACCCCTCCACTTT. Translation gives CASSQEEIRDNSPLHF.

DNA of the CDR3: TGCGCCAGCAGCCTCGACAGTAATGAGCAGTTCTTC. Protein sequence: CASSLDSNEQFF. This rearrangement joins TRBV5-1 to TRBJ2-1; D is possibly TRBD1 (5 bases). The V gene lost 4 bases and the J gene lost 7 bases, with 9 bases spanning the gap. Germline CDR1 SGHRS, CDR2 YFSETQ. The CDR3 extends over 12 amino acids.

This chain connects TRBV5-4 to TRBJ2-6; D may be TRBD1 (6 bases). CDR3 length: 18 residues. Germline V lookup: CDR1 SGHNT, CDR2 YYREEE (reference sequence). The germline V and J ends were trimmed by 0 bases and 2 bases, with 15 bases remaining between them. Here the CDR3 reads CASSLGQVFVPGANVLTF. CDR3 nucleotides: TGTGCCAGCAGCTTGGGACAGGTCTTTGTCCCTGGGGCCAACGTCCTGACTTTC.

The chain has TRBV4-1 and TRBJ1-2, with 7 bases aligning to TRBD1. The CDR3 covers 14 residues. The V gene end was trimmed by 4 bases and the J gene end by 0 bases; junction bases not matched to a gene: 2. The germline V gene encodes CDR1 MGHRA and CDR2 YSYEKL. In nucleotides, the CDR3 is TGCGCCAGCAGCCCGGGACAGTCTAACTATGGCTACACCTTC. Translating gives CASSPGQSNYGYTF.

V and J are TRBV18 and TRBJ2-3; possibly TRBD2 for D (5 bases). The CDR3 extends over 13 amino acids. Germline V gene lookup returns CDR1 KGHSH and CDR2 LQKENI. Trimming took off 0 bases at V and 6 bases at J, with 7 bases between the two ends. The CDR3 sequence: CASSPPSEDTQYF. CDR3 sequence (DNA): TGTGCCAGCTCACCACCTAGCGAGGATACGCAGTATTTT.

The rearrangement joins TRBV2 to TRBJ1-1, with 7 bases identical to TRBD1. The trim removed 5 bases at V and 5 bases at J, leaving 8 bases unmatched. The CDR3 totals 14 residues. Germline CDR1 reads SNHLY; CDR2 reads FYNNEI. The CDR3 region has the DNA TGTGCCAGCAGTTCCGGGACAGAGTGGACTGAAGCTTTCTTT. Its protein product is CASSSGTEWTEAFF.

This rearrangement joins TRBV2 to TRBJ1-3; 9 positions agree with TRBD1. With V trimmed by 4 bases and J by 4 bases, 8 bases remained unmatched. The germline V gene encodes CDR1 SNHLY and CDR2 FYNNEI. The CDR3 contains 16 residues. The CDR3 reads CASSVNTGGKGNTIYF. The CDR3 nucleotides read TGTGCCAGCAGTGTAAACACAGGGGGCAAAGGAAACACCATATATTTT.

This rearrangement joins TRBV5-4 to TRBJ2-2; possible D gene TRBD1, 6 bases. The CDR3 runs to 15 residues. CDR1 and CDR2 (germline): SGHNT, YYREEE (reference sequence). V shed 3 bases and J shed 3 bases, with 12 bases lying between them. The CDR3 DNA follows: TGTGCCAGCAGCTATGGGGGCGCCGACACCGGGGAGCTGTTTTTT. Amino acid sequence: CASSYGGADTGELFF. The full variable domain, its missing parts supplied by reference TRBV5-4 and TRBJ2-2, is ETGVTQSPTHLIKTRGQQVTLRCSSQSGHNTVSWYQQALGQGPQFIFQYYREEENGRGNFPPRFSGLQFPNYSSELNVNALELDDSALYLCASSYGGADTGELFFGEGSRLTVL.

The chain links TRBV7-2 to TRBJ2-1; TRBD2 agrees at 10 bases. The V gene end was trimmed by 5 bases and the J gene end by 4 bases; junction bases not matched to a gene: 5. The CDR3 spans 15 residues. Per germline, CDR1 SGHTA and CDR2 FQGNSA. The CDR3 sequence is CASSGRTSGYNEQFF. The DNA for the CDR3 is TGTGCCAGCAGCGGTAGGACTAGCGGATACAATGAGCAGTTCTTC.

This clone was found once. The chain is built from TRBV5-4 and TRBJ2-1; a possible D gene is TRBD1 (5 bases). This CDR3 spans 15 amino acids. Trimming cost V 0 bases and J 2 bases, with 9 bases left between them. Germline V lookup: CDR1 SGHNT, CDR2 YYREEE (reference sequence). CDR3 DNA: TGTGCCAGCAGCTTGGGGCAGGGCCCCTACAATGAGCAGTTCTTC. Translated: CASSLGQGPYNEQFF. The full variable domain, its missing parts supplied by reference TRBV5-4 and TRBJ2-1, is ETGVTQSPTHLIKTRGQQVTLRCSSQSGHNTVSWYQQALGQGPQFIFQYYREEENGRGNFPPRFSGLQFPNYSSELNVNALELDDSALYLCASSLGQGPYNEQFFGPGTRLTVL.

Comments on this clone: An end of the junction differs from the germline gene, which may be a read error. The V call is TRBV7-7, the J call TRBJ2-2; 13 positions match TRBD2. Germline lookup yields CDR1 SSHAT and CDR2 FNYEAQ (reference sequence). CDR3 size: 15 residues. CDR3 sequence: CASSLGLAGTGELFF. CDR3 DNA sequence: TGTGCTAGCAGCTTGGGACTAGCGGGGACCGGGGAGCTGTTTTTT.

This rearrangement joins TRBV19 to TRBJ2-3; TRBD2 matches at 11 bases. J lost 0 bases, V lost 3 bases, and 5 bases had no gene match. Per germline, CDR1 LNHDA and CDR2 SQIVND (reference sequence). The CDR3 has 17 residues. CDR3 coding DNA: TGTGCCAGTAGTATGGGGAGACTAGCGGGGAGCACAGATACGCAGTATTTT. Residues: CASSMGRLAGSTDTQYF.

V usage is TRBV24-1 and J usage is TRBJ1-5, with unresolved D. V lost 9 bases, J lost 4 bases, and 15 bases lay in between. Germline CDR1 is KGHDR and CDR2 is SFDVKD. The CDR3 is 14 residues long. CDR3 residues: CATGGEGINQPQHF. In DNA form, the CDR3 reads TGTGCCACCGGAGGAGAAGGGATTAATCAGCCCCAGCATTTT.

The chain joins TRBV18 to TRBJ2-2; 7 nucleotides align to TRBD2. The CDR3 is 17 residues long. J was trimmed by 0 bases and V by 3 bases; bases with no gene match: 7. Germline V gene data show CDR1 as KGHSH and CDR2 as LQKENI. The DNA for the CDR3 is TGTGCCAGCTCACCCACCCCTAGCGGCTCGAACACCGGGGAGCTGTTTTTT. Translated, it gives CASSPTPSGSNTGELFF.

This clone has only a few counts. J is TRBJ2-5 and V is TRBV28; perhaps TRBD1 as D (6 bases). The germline gives CDR1 MDHEN, CDR2 SYDVKM. Trimming shortened V by 6 bases and J by 1 base, and 15 bases separated the two germline ends. There are 15 residues in the CDR3. Here the CDR3 reads CASRAEDRLQETQYF. CDR3 DNA: TGTGCCAGCAGGGCGGAGGACAGACTCCAAGAGACCCAGTACTTC.

The chain recombines TRBV6-5 with TRBJ2-1, with D unclear. From germline, CDR1 is MNHEY and CDR2 SVGAGI. V lost 5 bases, J lost 5 bases, and 10 bases lay in between. CDR3 size: 13 residues. CDR3 amino acids: CASSPKRNNEQFF. Written as DNA, the CDR3 is TGTGCCAGCAGTCCAAAGAGGAACAATGAGCAGTTCTTC.

V usage is TRBV6-1 and J usage is TRBJ1-1; 7 nucleotides align to TRBD1. The J segment lost 1 base and the V segment lost 7 bases, leaving 6 bases of the junction unmatched. Germline V gives CDR1 MNHNS, CDR2 SASEGT. This CDR3 contains 14 residues. DNA for the CDR3: TGTGCCAGCACTAGACAGGGTTGGAACACTGAAGCTTTCTTT. It codes for CASTRQGWNTEAFF.

The V call is TRBV7-8, the J call TRBJ1-1; TRBD1 matches 7 bases. V lost 0 bases to trimming and J lost 11 bases; unmatched junction nucleotides: 9. Per germline, CDR1 SGHVS and CDR2 FQNEAQ. The CDR3 runs to 14 residues. CDR3 sequence: CASSLARGWRAAFF. CDR3 sequence (DNA): TGTGCCAGCAGCTTAGCCAGGGGGTGGCGGGCCGCTTTCTTT.

V and J are TRBV27 and TRBJ2-3; maybe TRBD1 (6 bases). Per germline, CDR1 MNHEY and CDR2 SMNVEV (reference sequence). The CDR3 contains 15 residues. Trimming removed 2 bases at V and 0 bases at J, with 9 bases between. CDR3 coding DNA: TGTGCCAGCAGTTTAAACAGGGCTAGCACAGATACGCAGTATTTT. Its translation: CASSLNRASTDTQYF.

This chain uses TRBV4-1 with TRBJ1-1, with D perhaps matching TRBD1 (6 bases). The V gene lost 2 bases and the J gene lost 2 bases, with 9 bases spanning the gap. Looked up from germline, CDR1 is MGHRA and CDR2 is YSYEKL. CDR3 length equals 14 residues. The CDR3 reads CASSQPTGNTEAFF. The CDR3 DNA reads as TGCGCCAGCAGCCAACCGACAGGAAACACTGAAGCTTTCTTT.

The chain has TRBV24-1 and TRBJ2-1; possible D gene TRBD1, 6 bases. Trimming pared 6 bases from V and 5 bases from J, leaving 16 bases between. The CDR3 consists of 15 residues. CDR1 and CDR2 from the germline V gene are KGHDR and SFDVKD. The DNA for the CDR3 is TGTGCCACCAGTTCTACAGGGATGATCGACAATGAGCAGTTCTTC. It yields the protein CATSSTGMIDNEQFF.